Reported below is one T cell receptor beta chain. This clonotype showed up many times. Its antigen specificity is not known. No base-level quality is on record; no much larger clone is a single base apart. This entry is derived from a study of T cells in Graves' hyperthyroidism and ophthalmopathy (dated by TCRdb to about 2019). Regarding the study in general: Peripheral blood samples were taken at initial diagnosis, before any treatment was given. After blood sampling, hyperthyroidism patients were treated with methimazole at a starting dose of 30 mg daily, and ophthalmopathy patients were treated with high-dose intravenous methylprednisolone. In over five Graves' hyperthyroidism patients, the study also compared T-cell repertoires from thyroid tissue with T-cell repertoires from blood. TCR V-J signatures able to tell the groups apart were searched for in a discovery cohort of 90 to 100 patients, of whom fewer than 45 had Graves' ophthalmopathy and around 56 had stable Graves' hyperthyroidism. The 100 discovery patients were randomly split 7:3 into training and test sets. Prospective prediction of ophthalmopathy was tested in an independent validation cohort consisting of roughly 20 hyperthyroidism patients and approximately 16 patients who later progressed to ophthalmopathy. According to the paper, TCR Vbeta CDR3 sequencing was carried out on about 140 peripheral blood samples, which came from under 50 ophthalmopathy, under 85 hyperthyroidism and about 17 progressor patients.

Graves' hyperthyroidism was defined as stable when no progression to ophthalmopathy occurred over 18 months of follow-up. The hyperthyroidism patients were between 18 and 65 years old and newly diagnosed, with a disease duration of less than 2 months. Exclusion was applied to patients with uncontrolled infections, other autoimmune diseases, pregnancy or lactation. Diagnoses were established on the basis of clinical symptoms, serum thyroxine and TRAb, thyroid ultrasound, and orbital computed tomography. PBMCs were isolated from about 10 ml of fresh peripheral blood by Ficoll-Paque density gradient centrifugation. Total RNA was extracted with Trizol reagent, and quality was checked on an Agilent 2100 Bioanalyzer. Here is what the overall study found, with its caveats: No statistical method was used to set the sample size in advance, and investigators knew the group allocation. During validation, the model predicted progression to ophthalmopathy a median of approximately 6.5 months ahead of onset, with almost 71% sensitivity and less than 85% specificity. A model built on a 13 V-J signature distinguished ophthalmopathy from stable hyperthyroidism, reaching 85% to 90% sensitivity and around 81% specificity in cross-validation and 80%/75% in testing. Most expanded thyroid clonotypes (frequency above 0.001) were also detected in blood, suggesting blood repertoires may reflect thyroid immune responses.

Trimmed from V: 0 bases; trimmed from J: 2 bases; junction bases lacking a gene match: 8. From its cysteine to its phenylalanine, the CDR3 spans 18 amino acids. Only CDR3 DNA remains: 54 bases, in frame from the first base. The TCR beta CDR3 regions were amplified from the RNA transcripts. The first round of RT-PCR for the TCR CDR3 was performed with the HTBI primer set and the Qiagen OneStep RT-PCR kit. A second multiplex PCR round built the libraries, followed by size selection and purification. Sequencing of the libraries was done on an Illumina HiSeq2000 using paired-end 100 bp reads. As for the original processing: SOAPnuke was used to process the raw data, with reads discarded if the reads contained adapters or uncalled bases, had a mean Phred below 15, or lacked an exact constant-primer or identifier match. High-quality paired reads were merged using COPE v1.2.5, and each unique nucleotide sequence was defined as a clonotype. Clonotypes were aligned to IMGT TRBV, TRBD and TRBJ reference segments using MiTCR v1.1. The analysis was restricted to V-J combinations with a frequency above 0.0001, which together covered 99% to 99.2% of the repertoires. A TCS score was defined as the ratio between F50 (clonal expansion) and ExV (chaos), using BLOSUM62-based TCRdist between CDR3 peptides within each V-J. Welch's t-statistics and random forest reduced roughly 540 V-J features to 13, which were used in a naive Bayes classifier (R e1071). In-frame beta chains were kept once TCRdb had trimmed the public reads at Q25 with fastp and called clones with MiXCR. For every CDR3 protein sequence, its rows merge into one entry that carries the most common genes and DNA. TCRdb's processing, not the authors', yielded these V and J calls. For this sample there are around 200,000 distinct CDR3 sequences; about a sixth appear just once. The ten largest clones capture under 35% of the sample.

The sequencing input was blood. The chain joins TRBV12-3 or TRBV12-4 to TRBJ1-5; the central 9 bases match TRBD1. The TCR was taken from a woman aged 45 to 65 with Graves' hyperthyroidism. The DNA is TGTGCCAGCAGTTTAGCGAGGAACAGGGGGCGAGGCAATCAGCCCCAGCATTTT. It translates to CASSLARNRGRGNQPQHF.